Sequencing of this T cell receptor beta chain was carried out in a study of T cells in women clearing cervical HPV infection. The V and J ends lost 3 bases and 4 bases, in that order; junction bases with no gene match: 15. Germline CDR1 SQVTM, CDR2 ANQGSEA. The CDR3 is 17 residues long. Notes on this clone: What it binds is unknown. The CDR3 end falls 3 residues outside the read, so it is completed with the germline J gene.

Regarding the study as a whole: A classifier using richness and V gene abundances reached an AUC of nearly 0.85.

Sequenced by immunoSEQ multiplex PCR; TCRdb stores in-frame clones only, minus some. Its table lists nearly 20,000 clones. Prevalent HPV16 infections were excluded; only incident single HPV16 infections included. MY09/MY11 PCR detected cervical HPV DNA; dot-blot assigned genotypes. V gene TRBV29-1 combines with J gene TRBJ2-3, with 8 bases matching TRBD2. The sequenced material came from blood buffy coat. The clonotype originates from a woman between 18 and 70 years old with a cervical HPV16 infection that either progressed to CIN3+ or cleared (not recorded which). The CDR3 here is CSVDSFLGLGVPDTQYF. CDR3 DNA, as far as it was read: TGCAGCGTTGACTCTTTCTTGGGACTAGGAGTGCCAGATACG.